The 3 T cell receptor beta chains given below trace back to one sample, sequenced in a study of blood T cell repertoires in COVID-19. Assay: immunoSEQ multiplex PCR; the TCRdb copy retains only in-frame clones and omits some. Of around 46,000 clones listed, 80% to 90% are singletons. The sequenced sample consisted of peripheral blood. The receptors shown here come from a human donor in a cohort sampled during active COVID-19. The donor label of this sample is uncertain.

The genes are TRBV10-3 and TRBJ1-2; D is perhaps TRBD1 (5 bases). The CDR3 length is 13 residues. Trimming removed 6 bases from V and 4 bases from J, with 12 bases in between. The germline gives CDR1 ENHRY, CDR2 SYGVKD. The CDR3, as DNA: TGTGCCATCAGGTACCAGGGTGGCTATGGCTACACCTTC. Translated: CAIRYQGGYGYTF.

The sample holds a few counts of this clone. V is TRBV5-1 and J is TRBJ2-5, with D unresolved. CDR1 and CDR2 from the germline V gene are SGHRS and YFSETQ. The CDR3 length is 11 residues. The ends were cut back, 4 bases at V and 5 bases at J, with 6 bases in the middle. CDR3 in amino acids: CASSPGETQYF. DNA for the CDR3: TGCGCCAGCAGCCCCGGGGAGACCCAGTACTTC.

The V gene is TRBV3-1 (or the pseudogene TRBV3-2), the J gene TRBJ2-1; maybe TRBD2 (5 bases). The germline V gene has CDR1 LGHDT and CDR2 YNNKEL (reference sequence). Trimming pared 1 base from V and 10 bases from J, leaving 17 bases between. This CDR3 has 15 residues. The CDR3 protein is CASSQGGFTVVEQFF. Written as DNA, the CDR3 is TGTGCCAGCAGCCAAGGAGGGTTCACGGTAGTGGAGCAGTTCTTC.